The sequence of this T cell receptor (beta chain) was determined in a study of blood T cell repertoires in COVID-19. For the study at large: Specimens from acute and convalescent COVID-19 originated in the United States, Italy and Spain. T cells, B-cell-depleted T cells, or PBMCs provided the cDNA or gDNA that served as material.

How the authors handled the data: Reference gene primer amplification yielded estimated nucleated cell counts. Libraries were prepared by immunoSEQ multiplex PCR; TCRdb keeps only in-frame clonotypes and omits some of them. V, J and clone size were drawn from that table, and D and trimming were deduced from the DNA. The table includes about 140,000 clones, around 85% detected once. The sequenced sample consisted of peripheral blood. The origin of this receptor is a man aged 45-65 years with acute or convalescent COVID-19.

In nucleotides, the CDR3 is TGTGCCAGCTGGCACATTGAAGCTTTCTTT. It encodes CASWHIEAFF. This chain links TRBV2 with TRBJ1-1; D unresolved. The length of the CDR3 is 10 residues. Trimming left V 8 bases short and J 7 bases short, with 8 bases between. Germline loops: CDR1 SNHLY, CDR2 FYNNEI.